The 15 T cell receptor beta chains reported below all come from one sample, sequenced in a study of CD8+ T cells in alopecia areata. The sample's treatment: oral pan-JAK inhibitor, 5-10 mg twice daily. Reverse transcription of extracted RNA yielded cDNA, which provided the sequencing template. Clones were sequenced by immunoSEQ multiplex PCR, and TCRdb holds only the in-frame ones, with some missing. There are more than 95,000 clones in the sample; just over 85% occur only once, and around 10% lies in the top ten. Sequenced here: CD8+ T cells sorted from blood, sampled between weeks 30 and 35, from a patient treated with tofacitinib. These TCRs come from a human donor with alopecia areata.

The J gene is TRBJ1-5, the V gene TRBV5-6, with D unresolved. CDR3 length: 15 amino acids. V lost 1 base and J 2 bases, leaving 10 bases between the germline ends. Per the germline V gene, CDR1 is SGHDT and CDR2 is YYEEEE. The CDR3 DNA is TGTGCCAGCAGCTTGATGAAGGACGGCAATCAGCCCCAGCATTTT. As protein: CASSLMKDGNQPQHF.

The rearrangement uses TRBV7-8 and TRBJ2-7; D gene ambiguous. Trimming removed 6 bases at V and 4 bases at J, with 10 bases between. There are 12 residues in the CDR3. CDR1 is SGHVS, CDR2 FQNEAQ, per germline. The CDR3 loop reads CASSQGSYEQYF. As DNA, the CDR3 is TGTGCCAGCAGTCAAGGGTCTTACGAGCAGTACTTC.

CDR3 bases: TGTGCCAGCAGTTTAACCGGGGGCAATGAGCAGTTCTTC. Translated, it gives CASSLTGGNEQFF. This chain links TRBV27 with TRBJ2-1; tentatively, D is TRBD2 (6 bases). Trimming stripped 2 bases from V and 6 bases from J, with 8 bases between. The CDR3 runs 13 residues. Looked up from germline, CDR1 is MNHEY and CDR2 is SMNVEV (reference sequence).

This clone was seen just once. The gene calls are TRBV10-2 and TRBJ1-2, with 7 nucleotides matching TRBD1. The length of the CDR3 is 16 residues. Germline trimming cut 0 bases from V and 5 bases from J; bases unmatched to any gene: 9. Germline V lookup: CDR1 WSHSY, CDR2 SAAADI. CDR3 sequence (DNA): TGCGCCAGCAGTGAGTCAGGGGGACAGTCGCTTTATGGCTACACCTTC. This gives the protein CASSESGGQSLYGYTF.

The genes are TRBV30 and TRBJ2-2; D gene unclear. The CDR3 is 15 residues long. The germline V gene encodes CDR1 GTSNPN and CDR2 SVGIG (reference sequence). Between the trimmed V and J ends, which lost 2 bases and 5 bases, there was a span of 15 bases. The CDR3 region has the DNA TGTGCCTGGAGTTCATCTATCGCAGGAACCGGGGAGCTGTTTTTT. This codes for CAWSSSIAGTGELFF.

This clone was observed once. The genes are TRBV14 and TRBJ1-1; the D gene is possibly TRBD1 (6 bases). CDR1 and CDR2 (germline): SGHDN, FVKESK. V was clipped by 1 base and J by 0 bases, with 12 bases between them. This CDR3 has 16 amino acids. The CDR3, as DNA: TGTGCCAGCAGCCAAGTGCGCGCAGGGGTGAACACTGAAGCTTTCTTT. This gives the protein CASSQVRAGVNTEAFF.

The J gene is TRBJ2-1, the V gene TRBV5-4; D is uncertain. The length of the CDR3 is 16 residues. The germline V gene encodes CDR1 SGHNT and CDR2 YYREEE (reference sequence). V was pared by 3 bases and J by 0 bases, with 13 bases between. The CDR3 loop is CASSSGYPSSYNEQFF. For the CDR3, the DNA is TGTGCCAGCAGCTCCGGGTATCCGAGCTCCTACAATGAGCAGTTCTTC. Supplemented by reference TRBV5-4 and TRBJ2-1, the full variable domain reads ETGVTQSPTHLIKTRGQQVTLRCSSQSGHNTVSWYQQALGQGPQFIFQYYREEENGRGNFPPRFSGLQFPNYSSELNVNALELDDSALYLCASSSGYPSSYNEQFFGPGTRLTVL.

The V call is TRBV4-1, the J call TRBJ1-4; TRBD1 aligns across 8 bases. The J segment lost 3 bases and the V segment lost 4 bases, leaving 10 bases of the junction unmatched. There are 17 residues in the CDR3. CDR1 and CDR2 from the germline V gene are MGHRA and YSYEKL. The chain's CDR3 is CASSLTAQGAPNEKLFF. Written as DNA, the CDR3 is TGCGCCAGCAGCCTAACCGCCCAGGGGGCCCCTAATGAAAAACTGTTTTTT.

This chain uses TRBV10-2 with TRBJ2-1, with TRBD2 identical over 10 bases. The CDR3 contains 15 residues. V dropped 7 bases and J dropped 3; count of bases not matched to a gene: 6. Germline V CDR1 and CDR2: WSHSY, SAAADI. This CDR3 reads CASIRTSGRYNEQFF. For the CDR3, the DNA is TGCGCCAGCATTAGGACTAGCGGACGCTACAATGAGCAGTTCTTC.

The rearrangement links TRBV13 to TRBJ2-1, with 12 bases lining up with TRBD1. There are 16 residues in the CDR3. Germline V CDR1 and CDR2: PRHDT, FYEKMQ (reference sequence). V lost 3 bases, J lost 6 bases, and 6 bases stayed unmatched. CDR3 sequence: CASSLGGQGALNEQFF. The CDR3 DNA reads as TGTGCCAGCAGCTTGGGGGGACAGGGGGCGCTCAATGAGCAGTTCTTC.

V and J are TRBV11-2 and TRBJ2-3; D possibly corresponds to TRBD1 (6 bases). CDR3 length: 16 residues. Trimming removed 0 bases from V and 4 bases from J, with 14 bases in between. Germline CDR1 SGHAT, CDR2 FQNNGV. CDR3 sequence reads: CASSLDRSTGPDTQYF. CDR3 in DNA: TGTGCCAGCAGCTTAGATCGCTCGACAGGCCCAGATACGCAGTATTTT.

The chain uses TRBV27 and TRBJ2-1; no clear D. Trimming cost V 6 bases and J 0 bases, with 9 bases left between them. Germline V CDR1 and CDR2: MNHEY, SMNVEV (reference sequence). This CDR3 is built from 14 residues. The CDR3 protein is CASSPADSYNEQFF. The DNA of the CDR3 is TGTGCCAGCAGCCCGGCCGACTCCTACAATGAGCAGTTCTTC.

The chain combines TRBV5-1 with TRBJ2-7; 9 positions match TRBD1. The V segment lost 1 base and the J segment 4 bases; nucleotides outside the gene matches: 6. CDR3 size: 15 residues. Germline V gene lookup returns CDR1 SGHRS and CDR2 YFSETQ. This CDR3 reads CASSLIGTGTYEQYF. CDR3 bases: TGCGCCAGCAGCTTGATTGGGACAGGGACTTACGAGCAGTACTTC.

Concerning this clone: This sample also contains other DNA sequences that code for the same CDR3. The V gene is TRBV27, the J gene TRBJ2-7; D not resolved. The ends were cut back, 3 bases at V and 2 bases at J, with 8 bases in the middle. This CDR3 comprises 13 residues. The germline V gene encodes CDR1 MNHEY and CDR2 SMNVEV (reference sequence). The DNA for the CDR3 is TGTGCCAGCAGTTTTTCGGTAACCTACGAGCAGTACTTC. Amino acid sequence: CASSFSVTYEQYF.

The chain combines TRBV7-8 with TRBJ2-7, with D tentatively TRBD1 (6 bases). Per the germline V gene, CDR1 is SGHVS and CDR2 is FQNEAQ. The CDR3 covers 15 residues. V was clipped by 6 bases and J by 4 bases, with 19 bases between them. Written as DNA, the CDR3 is TGTGCCAGCAGTCCGGCACAGGACAGACGATACGAGCAGTACTTC. Translating it yields CASSPAQDRRYEQYF.